This entry lists 27 T cell receptor beta chains sequenced from one sample in a study of identical twins. TCRdb redid the calling of the 5' RACE reads with MiXCR, one entry per CDR3 protein. The table records under 500,000 distinct CDR3 sequences, roughly an eighth of them present only once. Separately, the same data were catalogued under a study of yellow fever vaccine responses in identical twins.

The sequenced material came from CD4+ T cells sorted from blood. These receptors all come from a woman between 18 and 29 years old in good health.

Ten or more counts support this clonotype. The V and J genes are TRBV2 and TRBJ2-2; no firm D call. The CDR3 covers 14 residues. V was clipped by 3 bases and J by 4 bases, with 9 bases between them. Germline CDR1 is SNHLY and CDR2 is FYNNEI. The CDR3 here is CASSERRTTGELFF. The CDR3 DNA follows: TGTGCCAGCAGTGAGCGCCGAACCACCGGGGAGCTGTTTTTT.

The table lists this clonotype with many counts. V usage is TRBV5-1 and J usage is TRBJ2-1; D not resolved. The CDR3 spans 13 residues. V gave up 0 bases and J gave up 6 bases, with 7 bases separating them. CDR1 and CDR2 (germline): SGHRS, YFSETQ. The CDR3 DNA follows: TGCGCCAGCAGCTTGGAGCCGAGCAATGAGCAGTTCTTC. Translated, it gives CASSLEPSNEQFF.

V and J are TRBV7-2 and TRBJ2-7; TRBD1 matches 9 bases. CDR3 length: 16 amino acids. Germline CDR1 SGHTA, CDR2 FQGNSA. V dropped 3 bases and J dropped 4; count of bases not matched to a gene: 10. The CDR3 sequence: CASSFMSGTGLYEQYF. CDR3 nucleotide sequence: TGTGCCAGCAGCTTTATGTCCGGGACAGGGTTGTACGAGCAGTACTTC.

The chain uses TRBV7-2 and TRBJ1-2, with D tentatively TRBD1 (5 bases). V lost 6 bases, J lost 7 bases, and 15 bases lay in between. The CDR3 sequence is 13 residues long. Germline CDR1 and CDR2: SGHTA and FQGNSA. DNA of the CDR3: TGTGCCAGCAGTCGACAGCTCGGAGGTGGCTACACCTTC. Protein: CASSRQLGGGYTF.

The CDR3 coding sequence is TGCAGTGCTTTTCCCGTACAGGGGGCGCCCGATACGCAGTATTTT. It translates to CSAFPVQGAPDTQYF. The rearrangement uses TRBV20-1 and TRBJ2-3; 9 nucleotides line up with TRBD1. The CDR3 totals 15 residues. The J segment lost 6 bases and the V segment lost 5 bases, leaving 12 bases of the junction unmatched. Germline V gives CDR1 DFQATT, CDR2 SNEGSKA (reference sequence).

This clonotype was detected only a few times. The V call is TRBV20-1, the J call TRBJ2-1; TRBD2 might be the D (5 bases). CDR1 and CDR2 (germline): DFQATT, SNEGSKA (reference sequence). The V gene lost 1 base and the J gene lost 3 bases, with 10 bases spanning the gap. The CDR3 is made up of 14 amino acids. The CDR3 reads CSARVIAGYNEQFF. In nucleotides, the CDR3 is TGCAGTGCTAGAGTCATTGCGGGCTACAATGAGCAGTTCTTC.

About this clonotype: The junction differs from germline at one of its ends, possibly a read error. The chain carries TRBV29-1 and TRBJ2-1; no clear D gene. The CDR3 contains 9 residues. Germline CDR1 SQVTM, CDR2 ANQGSEA. CDR3: CSVATPRLF. CDR3 bases: TGCAGCGTTGCGACCCCCAGACTCTTC.

V and J are TRBV12-3 or TRBV12-4 and TRBJ1-4, with TRBD1 identical over 9 bases. The CDR3 is 15 residues long. Trimming cost V 6 bases and J 0 bases; bases outside gene matches: 2. This CDR3 is CASRRQGATNEKLFF. The DNA for the CDR3 is TGTGCCAGCAGGCGACAGGGGGCAACTAATGAAAAACTGTTTTTT.

In regard to this clonotype: A single base separates this from a much larger clone, so it may be a read error. The chain has TRBV20-1 and TRBJ2-7; weak D call: TRBD2 (5 bases). Germline lookup yields CDR1 DFQATT and CDR2 SNEGSKA (reference sequence). Between the trimmed V and J ends, which lost 6 bases and 2 bases, there was a span of 20 bases. The CDR3 loop spans 15 amino acids. The CDR3 region has the DNA TGCAGTGCCACGGACGGAGGACGTCTAACCTACGAGCAGTACTTC. This encodes CSATDGGRLTYEQYF.

The chain has TRBV29-1 and TRBJ1-6; D may be TRBD1 (5 bases). CDR1 and CDR2 (germline): SQVTM, ANQGSEA. The CDR3 is 14 residues long. Trimming pared 4 bases from V and 8 bases from J, leaving 15 bases between. The CDR3 loop is CSVGTGRNYSPLHF. CDR3 nucleotide sequence: TGCAGCGTTGGAACAGGACGGAACTATTCACCCCTCCACTTT.

The chain joins TRBV20-1 to TRBJ1-2; 7 bases map to TRBD1. This CDR3 is 13 amino acids long. Germline V gene lookup returns CDR1 DFQATT and CDR2 SNEGSKA (reference sequence). The trim removed 6 bases at V and 4 bases at J, leaving 8 bases unmatched. CDR3 in amino acids: CSAEGAGGYGYTF. CDR3 bases: TGCAGTGCGGAGGGGGCAGGCGGCTATGGCTACACCTTC.

The chain links TRBV6-2 or TRBV6-3 to TRBJ2-1, with 15 bases lining up with TRBD2. This CDR3 has 17 residues. Germline CDR1 reads MNHEY; CDR2 reads SVGEGT. The V gene end was trimmed by 5 bases and the J gene end by 6 bases; junction bases not matched to a gene: 8. CDR3 region: CASSPRTSGRAINEQFF. The CDR3 region has the DNA TGTGCCAGCAGTCCCAGGACTAGCGGGAGGGCCATCAATGAGCAGTTCTTC.

This clonotype occurred many times. The genes are TRBV5-1 and TRBJ2-1; 8 bases line up with TRBD2. After removal of 5 bases from V and 6 bases from J, the junction contained 10 bases not matched to a gene. Germline-derived CDR1 and CDR2 are SGHRS and YFSETQ. The CDR3 covers 15 residues. In nucleotides, the CDR3 is TGCGCCAGCAGAGGTGCGGGGGGTAGCCTCAATGAGCAGTTCTTC. Amino acid sequence: CASRGAGGSLNEQFF.

CDR3 coding DNA: TGCAGTGCTAGTCCGGACCCCTATGGCTACACCTTC. Protein sequence: CSASPDPYGYTF. The chain couples TRBV20-1 to TRBJ1-2; D call uncertain. Germline loops: CDR1 DFQATT, CDR2 SNEGSKA (reference sequence). CDR3 length equals 12 residues. The V and J ends lost 3 bases and 4 bases respectively, with 9 bases between them.

In this sample, this clonotype turned up a few times. The chain recombines TRBV7-9 with TRBJ2-7; 7 bases line up with TRBD2. Germline V lookup: CDR1 SEHNR, CDR2 FQNEAQ (reference sequence). V was clipped by 5 bases and J by 0 bases; unmatched bases: 10. The CDR3 sequence is 16 residues long. As DNA, the CDR3 is TGTGCCAGCAGCGGCAGTAGCGGGCTTAGCTCCTACGAGCAGTACTTC. Its protein product is CASSGSSGLSSYEQYF. Based on the CDR3 plus reference TRBV7-9 and TRBJ2-7, the full variable domain is DTGVSQNPRHKITKRGQNVTFRCDPISEHNRLYWYRQTLGQGPEFLTYFQNEAQLEKSRLLSDRFSAERPKGSFSTLEIQRTEQGDSAMYLCASSGSSGLSSYEQYFGPGTRLTVT.

This clonotype was detected only a few times. J is TRBJ2-3 and V is TRBV7-3, with TRBD2 identical over 7 bases. The V gene's germline CDR1 is SGHTA and CDR2 FQGTGA. Losses at the gene ends were 4 bases for V and 2 bases for J; bases not matched to a gene: 6. There are 15 residues in the CDR3. The CDR3 DNA reads as TGTGCCAGCAGCTCCAACGGGGGGTACACAGATACGCAGTATTTT. Protein product: CASSSNGGYTDTQYF.

Only a few counts were recorded for this clonotype. The genes are TRBV24-1 and TRBJ2-3, with TRBD1 matching over 8 bases. This CDR3 is built from 16 residues. V lost 2 bases to trimming and J lost 3 bases; unmatched junction nucleotides: 6. The germline V gene encodes CDR1 KGHDR and CDR2 SFDVKD. The CDR3 here is CATSDSGGRKTDTQYF. Here the CDR3 DNA reads TGTGCCACCAGTGATTCAGGGGGCAGGAAGACAGATACGCAGTATTTT.

V usage is TRBV14 and J usage is TRBJ2-2; no firm D call. V lost 4 bases and J lost 6, with 12 bases in between. This CDR3 contains 14 residues. CDR1 is SGHDN and CDR2 is FVKESK in the germline V gene. CDR3 protein: CASSPRFGAGELFF. The CDR3, as DNA: TGTGCCAGCAGCCCAAGGTTTGGGGCCGGGGAGCTGTTTTTT. Based on the CDR3 plus reference TRBV14 and TRBJ2-2, the full variable domain is EAGVTQFPSHSVIEKGQTVTLRCDPISGHDNLYWYRRVMGKEIKFLLHFVKESKQDESGMPNNRFLAERTGGTYSTLKVQPAELEDSGVYFCASSPRFGAGELFFGEGSRLTVL.

Many counts were recorded for this clonotype. The chain is built from TRBV24-1 and TRBJ2-3; 12 nucleotides agree with TRBD2. The CDR3 has 13 residues. J lost 6 bases, V lost 6 bases, and 0 bases had no gene match. Germline values: CDR1 KGHDR, CDR2 SFDVKD. The CDR3 region has the DNA TGTGCCACCAGTACTAGCGGGAGGGATACGCAGTATTTT. This encodes CATSTSGRDTQYF.

This clonotype showed up just a few times. The chain links TRBV6-4 to TRBJ2-4, with 10 bases that match TRBD2. Per the germline V gene, CDR1 is MRHNA and CDR2 is SNTAGT. CDR3 size: 19 residues. With V trimmed by 2 bases and J by 0 bases, 10 bases remained unmatched. The CDR3 DNA follows: TGTGCCAGCAGTGACCTCCCACTAGCGGGACATCTAGCCAAAAACATTCAGTACTTC. This codes for CASSDLPLAGHLAKNIQYF.

This clonotype was recorded a few times. V usage is TRBV20-1 and J usage is TRBJ2-7; 11 bases align to TRBD1. In germline, CDR1 is DFQATT, CDR2 SNEGSKA (reference sequence). The CDR3 is 14 residues long. Trimming removed 5 bases from V and 2 bases from J; junction bases left unmatched: 5. The CDR3 coding sequence is TGCAGTGCTTCACGGACAGGGGGCACCTACGAGCAGTACTTC. Encoded protein: CSASRTGGTYEQYF.

Only a few counts were recorded for this clonotype. The V and J genes are TRBV10-3 and TRBJ2-7; 7 bases agree with TRBD1. CDR1 ENHRY and CDR2 SYGVKD come from the germline V gene. The CDR3 loop spans 13 amino acids. With 5 bases clipped from V and 3 bases from J, the junction kept 4 bases outside the gene matches. CDR3 nucleotide sequence: TGTGCCATCAGTCCCCGGGACAGCTACGAGCAGTACTTC. Protein sequence: CAISPRDSYEQYF.

The chain is built from TRBV12-3 or TRBV12-4 and TRBJ1-5; the D is unclear. V gave up 6 bases and J gave up 7 bases, with 7 bases separating them. This CDR3 contains 11 residues. The CDR3 DNA follows: TGTGCCAGCAGCGAGAAGCAGCCCCAGCATTTT. Translating it yields CASSEKQPQHF.

V and J are TRBV7-2 and TRBJ1-1; D possibly corresponds to TRBD1 (6 bases). The V gene's germline CDR1 is SGHTA and CDR2 FQGNSA. Trimming shortened V by 5 bases and J by 2 bases, and 12 bases separated the two germline ends. The CDR3 length is 14 residues. In nucleotides, the CDR3 is TGTGCCAGCAGCCAGGGGACTCATAACACTGAAGCTTTCTTT. Its translation: CASSQGTHNTEAFF. The whole variable domain, remainder taken from reference TRBV7-2 and TRBJ1-1, is GAGVSQSPSNKVTEKGKDVELRCDPISGHTALYWYRQSLGQGLEFLIYFQGNSAPDKSGLPSDRFSAERTGGSVSTLTIQRTQQEDSAVYLCASSQGTHNTEAFFGQGTRLTVV.

This clonotype was observed many times. V is TRBV6-2 or TRBV6-3 and J is TRBJ2-4; TRBD2 matches at 8 bases. Germline V gene data show CDR1 as MNHEY and CDR2 as SVGEGT. V lost 5 bases and J lost 6; bases outside the gene matches: 3. The CDR3 spans 13 residues. The CDR3 DNA sequence: TGTGCCAGCAGTACGGGAGGGGGAAACATTCAGTACTTC. Amino acid sequence: CASSTGGGNIQYF.

This chain connects TRBV2 to TRBJ2-2, with 8 bases matching TRBD1. Germline CDR1 reads SNHLY; CDR2 reads FYNNEI. CDR3 length: 16 residues. V lost 6 bases, J lost 1 base, and 7 bases stayed unmatched. The CDR3 reads CASSVLGTGNTGELFF. The CDR3 region has the DNA TGTGCCAGCAGCGTCCTAGGGACAGGGAACACCGGGGAGCTGTTTTTT.

The chain couples TRBV7-3 to TRBJ2-1; 9 bases agree with TRBD2. The CDR3 spans 14 residues. The V gene end was trimmed by 5 bases and the J gene end by 7 bases; junction bases not matched to a gene: 6. Germline V gene data show CDR1 as SGHTA and CDR2 as FQGTGA. DNA of the CDR3: TGTGCCAGCAGCCTAGCGGGGTCACGGAATGAGCAGTTCTTC. As protein: CASSLAGSRNEQFF.